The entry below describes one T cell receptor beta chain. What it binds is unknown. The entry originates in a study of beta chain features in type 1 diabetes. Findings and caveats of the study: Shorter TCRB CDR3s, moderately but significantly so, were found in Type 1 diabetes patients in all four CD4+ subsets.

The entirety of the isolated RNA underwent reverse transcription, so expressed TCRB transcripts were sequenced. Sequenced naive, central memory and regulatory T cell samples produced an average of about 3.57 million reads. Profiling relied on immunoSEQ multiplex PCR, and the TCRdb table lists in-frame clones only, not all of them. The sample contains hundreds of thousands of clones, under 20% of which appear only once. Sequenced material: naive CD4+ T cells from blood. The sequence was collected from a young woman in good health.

CDR3 sequence: CASSQVRGLLAGNFEQFF. DNA for the CDR3: TGTGCCAGCAGCCAAGTCAGGGGCCTGCTAGCGGGAAACTTTGAGCAGTTCTTC. This chain connects TRBV14 to TRBJ2-1, with 9 bases fitting TRBD2. Trimming took 1 base from V and 9 from J; bases not matched to a gene: 16. Germline CDR1 SGHDN, CDR2 FVKESK. The length of the CDR3 is 18 residues.